This TCR beta chain stems from a study of vaccination effects on CD4 cells after COVID-19. Method: immunoSEQ multiplex PCR; TCRdb's copy keeps in-frame clones and lacks some. This sample has fewer than 30,000 clones, with about 80% found just once. CDR3 length: 13 residues. The V gene's germline CDR1 is SEHNR and CDR2 FQNEAQ (reference sequence). Trimming shortened V by 1 base and J by 5 bases, and 8 bases separated the two germline ends. As regards this clone: Its antigen is still unknown.

Expansion with viral peptide pools was applied to antigen-specific CD4+ T cells by the ViraFEST assay prior to sequencing. Upon completion of approximately ten days in culture, CD4+ T cells were isolated. The person was diagnosed with PCR-confirmed SARS-CoV-2 infection between March and December 2020. A half-volume exchange with IL-2 medium occurred on days 3 and 7. The V call is TRBV7-9, the J call TRBJ1-1; perhaps TRBD1 as D (6 bases). The sequences come from CD4+ T cells from PBMCs cultured with HCoV-NL63 spike peptides, collected before COVID-19 vaccination. This TCR derives from a human donor who had a prior SARS-CoV-2 infection. As DNA, the CDR3 is TGTGCCAGCAGCTTAGATACAGGGACTGAAGCTTTCTTT. This sequence encodes CASSLDTGTEAFF.